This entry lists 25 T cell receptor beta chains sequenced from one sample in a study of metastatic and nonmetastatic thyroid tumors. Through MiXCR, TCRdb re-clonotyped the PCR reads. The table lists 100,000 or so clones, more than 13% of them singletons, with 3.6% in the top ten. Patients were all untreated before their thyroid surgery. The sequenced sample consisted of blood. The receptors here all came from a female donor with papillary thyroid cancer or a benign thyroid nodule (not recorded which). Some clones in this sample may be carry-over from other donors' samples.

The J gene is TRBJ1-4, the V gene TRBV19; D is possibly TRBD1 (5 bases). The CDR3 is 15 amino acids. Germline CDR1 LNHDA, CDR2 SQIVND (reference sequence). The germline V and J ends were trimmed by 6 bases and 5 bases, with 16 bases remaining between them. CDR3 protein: CASSHRQNPNEKLFF. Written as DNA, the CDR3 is TGTGCCAGTAGCCACCGACAGAATCCCAATGAAAAACTGTTTTTT.

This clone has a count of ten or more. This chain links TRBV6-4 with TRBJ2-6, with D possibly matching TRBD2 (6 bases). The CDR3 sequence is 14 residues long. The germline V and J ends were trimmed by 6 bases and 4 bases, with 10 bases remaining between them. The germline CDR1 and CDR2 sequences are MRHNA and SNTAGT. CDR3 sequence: CASRREAGANVLTF. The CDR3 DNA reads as TGTGCCAGCAGAAGGGAGGCAGGGGCCAACGTCCTGACTTTC.

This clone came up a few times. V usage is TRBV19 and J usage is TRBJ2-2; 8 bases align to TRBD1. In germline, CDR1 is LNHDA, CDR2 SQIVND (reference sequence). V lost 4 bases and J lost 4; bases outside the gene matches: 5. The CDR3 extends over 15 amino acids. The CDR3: CASSSTGGITGELFF. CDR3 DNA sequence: TGTGCCAGTAGTAGCACAGGGGGTATCACCGGGGAGCTGTTTTTT.

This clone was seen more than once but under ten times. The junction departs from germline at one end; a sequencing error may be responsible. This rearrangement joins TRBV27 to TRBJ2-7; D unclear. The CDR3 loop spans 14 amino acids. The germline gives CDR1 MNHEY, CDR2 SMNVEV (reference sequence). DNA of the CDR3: TGTGCCACCAGTCTCCGACATACATCCTACGAGCAGTACTTC. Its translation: CATSLRHTSYEQYF.

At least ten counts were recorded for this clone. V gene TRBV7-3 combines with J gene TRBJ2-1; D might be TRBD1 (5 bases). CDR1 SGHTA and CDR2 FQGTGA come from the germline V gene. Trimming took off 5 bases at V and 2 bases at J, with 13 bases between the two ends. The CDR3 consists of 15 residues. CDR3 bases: TGTGCCAGCAGCCCAGACCAGGGTGCCTACAATGAGCAGTTCTTC. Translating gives CASSPDQGAYNEQFF.

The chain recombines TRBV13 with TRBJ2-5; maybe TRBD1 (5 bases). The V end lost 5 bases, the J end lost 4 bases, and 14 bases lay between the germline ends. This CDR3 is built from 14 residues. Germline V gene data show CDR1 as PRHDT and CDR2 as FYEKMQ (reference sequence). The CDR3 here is CASSLRLQGETQYF. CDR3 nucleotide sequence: TGTGCCAGCAGCCTGAGACTCCAGGGAGAGACCCAGTACTTC.

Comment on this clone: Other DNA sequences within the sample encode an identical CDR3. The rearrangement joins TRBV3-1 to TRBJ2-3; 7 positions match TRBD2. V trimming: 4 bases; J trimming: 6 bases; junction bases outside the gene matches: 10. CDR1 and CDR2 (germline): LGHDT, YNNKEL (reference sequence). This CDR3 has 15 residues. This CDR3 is CASSLPSGGSDTQYF. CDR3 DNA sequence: TGTGCCAGCAGCCTACCTAGCGGTGGTTCGGATACGCAGTATTTT.

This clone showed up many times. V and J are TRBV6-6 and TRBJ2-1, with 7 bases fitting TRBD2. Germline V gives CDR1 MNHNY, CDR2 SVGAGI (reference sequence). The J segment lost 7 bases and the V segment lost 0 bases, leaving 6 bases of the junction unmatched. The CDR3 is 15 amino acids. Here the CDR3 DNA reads TGTGCCAGCAGTTACTCCCCGGGGCGGGGGAATGAGCAGTTCTTC. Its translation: CASSYSPGRGNEQFF.

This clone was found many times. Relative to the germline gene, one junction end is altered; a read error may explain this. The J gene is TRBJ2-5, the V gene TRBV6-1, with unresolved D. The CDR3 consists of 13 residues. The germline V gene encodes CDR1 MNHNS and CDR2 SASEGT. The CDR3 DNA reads TGTGCCAGCAGGGACCCTAACCAGGAGACCCAGTACTTC. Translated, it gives CASRDPNQETQYF.

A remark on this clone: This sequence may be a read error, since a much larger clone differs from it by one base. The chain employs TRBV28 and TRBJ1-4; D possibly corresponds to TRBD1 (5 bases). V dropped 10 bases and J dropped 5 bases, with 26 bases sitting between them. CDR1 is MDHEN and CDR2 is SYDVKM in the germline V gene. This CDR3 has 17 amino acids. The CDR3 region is CANTPGRIIEGNEKLFF. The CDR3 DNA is TGTGCCAACACCCCCGGGCGAATAATAGAGGGGAATGAAAAACTGTTTTTT.

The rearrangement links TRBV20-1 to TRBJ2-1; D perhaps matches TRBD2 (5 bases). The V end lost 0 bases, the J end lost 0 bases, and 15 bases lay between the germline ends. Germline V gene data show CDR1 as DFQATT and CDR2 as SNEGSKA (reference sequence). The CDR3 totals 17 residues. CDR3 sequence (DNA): TGCAGTGCTAGAGATTCCACTCGAGGGAGCTCCTACAATGAGCAGTTCTTC. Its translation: CSARDSTRGSSYNEQFF.

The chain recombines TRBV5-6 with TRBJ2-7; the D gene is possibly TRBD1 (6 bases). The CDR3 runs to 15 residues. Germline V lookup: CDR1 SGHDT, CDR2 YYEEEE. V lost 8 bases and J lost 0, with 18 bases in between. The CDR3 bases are TGTGCCAGTCGGGTGGGGATACAGGGCTCCTACGAGCAGTACTTC. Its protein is CASRVGIQGSYEQYF.

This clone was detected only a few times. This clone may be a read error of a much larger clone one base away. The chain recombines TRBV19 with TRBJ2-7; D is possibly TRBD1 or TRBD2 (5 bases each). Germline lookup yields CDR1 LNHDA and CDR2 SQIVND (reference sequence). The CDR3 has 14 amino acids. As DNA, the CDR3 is TGTGCCAGTAGCACCGAGTGGGAAGGGGACGAGCGGTACTTC. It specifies CASSTEWEGDERYF.

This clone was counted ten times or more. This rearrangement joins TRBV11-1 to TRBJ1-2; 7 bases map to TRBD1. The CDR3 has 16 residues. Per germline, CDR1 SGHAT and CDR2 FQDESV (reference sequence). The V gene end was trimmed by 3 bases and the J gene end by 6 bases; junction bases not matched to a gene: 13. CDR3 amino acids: CASSFGRQGELNGYTF. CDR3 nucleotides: TGTGCCAGCAGCTTTGGGAGACAGGGAGAATTGAATGGCTACACCTTC.

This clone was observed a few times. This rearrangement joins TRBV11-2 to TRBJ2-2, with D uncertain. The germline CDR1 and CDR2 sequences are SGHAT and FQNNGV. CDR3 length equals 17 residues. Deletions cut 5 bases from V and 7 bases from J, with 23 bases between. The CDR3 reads CASSSLVEPGEGGELFF. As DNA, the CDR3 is TGTGCCAGCAGCAGCCTGGTGGAGCCTGGCGAAGGCGGGGAGCTGTTTTTT.

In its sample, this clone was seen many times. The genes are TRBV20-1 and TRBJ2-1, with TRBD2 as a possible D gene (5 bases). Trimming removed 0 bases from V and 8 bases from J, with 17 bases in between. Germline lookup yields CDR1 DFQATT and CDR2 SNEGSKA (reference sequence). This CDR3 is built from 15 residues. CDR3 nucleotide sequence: TGCAGTGCTAGAGACCCCCCTAGGACTTCGCATGAGCAGTTCTTC. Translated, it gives CSARDPPRTSHEQFF.

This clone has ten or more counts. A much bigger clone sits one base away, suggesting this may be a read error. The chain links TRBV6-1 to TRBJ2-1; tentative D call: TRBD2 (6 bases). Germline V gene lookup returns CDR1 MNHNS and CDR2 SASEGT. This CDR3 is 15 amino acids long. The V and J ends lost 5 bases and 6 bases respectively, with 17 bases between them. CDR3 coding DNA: TGTGCCAGCAGTTGTCGTTATGGGGGGTTCAATGAGCAGTTCTTC. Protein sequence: CASSCRYGGFNEQFF.

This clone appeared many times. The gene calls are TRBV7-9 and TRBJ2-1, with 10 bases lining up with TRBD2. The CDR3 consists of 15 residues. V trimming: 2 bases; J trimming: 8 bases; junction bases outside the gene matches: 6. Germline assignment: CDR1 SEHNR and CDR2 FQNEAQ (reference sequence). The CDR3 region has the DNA TGTGCCAGCAGCTTACCAGCGGGGGGGCTCTATGAGCAGTTCTTC. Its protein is CASSLPAGGLYEQFF.

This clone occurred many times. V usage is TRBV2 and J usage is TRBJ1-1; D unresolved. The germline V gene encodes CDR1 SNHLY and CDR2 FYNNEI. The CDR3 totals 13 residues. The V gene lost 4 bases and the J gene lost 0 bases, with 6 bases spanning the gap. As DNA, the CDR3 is TGTGCCAGCAGTGGGACGGTGAACACTGAAGCTTTCTTT. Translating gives CASSGTVNTEAFF.

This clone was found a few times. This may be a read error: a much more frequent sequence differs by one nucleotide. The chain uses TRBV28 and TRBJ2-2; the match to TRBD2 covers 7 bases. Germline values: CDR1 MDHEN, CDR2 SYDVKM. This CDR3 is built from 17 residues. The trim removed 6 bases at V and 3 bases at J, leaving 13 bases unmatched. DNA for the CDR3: TGTGCCAGCAGCTATCCCAAGGCCCTAGCGGACACCGGGGAGCTGTTTTTT. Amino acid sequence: CASSYPKALADTGELFF.

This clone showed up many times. The CDR3 reads CASSSGTNTEAFF. The CDR3 nucleotides read TGTGCCAGCAGCTCCGGGACAAACACTGAAGCTTTCTTT. The chain is built from TRBV6-1 and TRBJ1-1; the D gene is possibly TRBD1 (6 bases). Germline CDR1 is MNHNS and CDR2 is SASEGT. This CDR3 comprises 13 residues. Between the trimmed V and J ends, which lost 6 bases and 2 bases, there was a span of 10 bases.

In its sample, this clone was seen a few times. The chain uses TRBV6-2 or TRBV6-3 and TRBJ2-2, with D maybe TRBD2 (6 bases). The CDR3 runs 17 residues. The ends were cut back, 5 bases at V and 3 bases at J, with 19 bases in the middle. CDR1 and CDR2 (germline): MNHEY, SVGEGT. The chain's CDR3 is CASSLLTTGGHTGELFF. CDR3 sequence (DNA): TGTGCCAGCAGTCTCCTAACTACCGGGGGTCACACCGGGGAGCTGTTTTTT.

The DNA for the CDR3 is TGTGCCAGCATCAATGGACAGGGGAGGGTCACTGAAGCTTTCTTT. As protein: CASINGQGRVTEAFF. The rearrangement uses TRBV7-2 and TRBJ1-1; 9 bases are a match to TRBD1. CDR3 length equals 15 residues. The J segment lost 4 bases and the V segment lost 7 bases, leaving 10 bases of the junction unmatched. Germline loops: CDR1 SGHTA, CDR2 FQGNSA.

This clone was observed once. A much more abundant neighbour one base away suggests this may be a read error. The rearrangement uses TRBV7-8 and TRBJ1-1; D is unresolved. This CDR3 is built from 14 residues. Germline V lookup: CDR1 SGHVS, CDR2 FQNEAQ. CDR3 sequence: CASSLVGGNTESFF. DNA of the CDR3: TGTGCCAGCAGCTTAGTGGGCGGGAACACTGAATCTTTCTTT.

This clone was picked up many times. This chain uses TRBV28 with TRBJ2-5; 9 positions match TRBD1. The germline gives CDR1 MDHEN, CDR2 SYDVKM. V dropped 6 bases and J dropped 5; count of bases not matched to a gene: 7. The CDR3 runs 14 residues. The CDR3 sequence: CASSLNRGRETQYF. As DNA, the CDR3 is TGTGCCAGCAGCCTAAACAGGGGGCGGGAGACCCAGTACTTC.